Listed here are 24 T cell receptor beta chains from one sample, sequenced in a study of control samples from healthy donors and cancer patients. Libraries were prepared by immunoSEQ multiplex PCR; TCRdb keeps only in-frame clonotypes and omits some of them. The table lists 150,000 to 190,000 clones, about 93% of them singletons, with over 2% in the top ten. The sample taken for sequencing was blood. The source is a man aged 45 to 65 in good health.

This chain links TRBV7-9 with TRBJ2-7; 9 bases line up with TRBD1. The germline gives CDR1 SEHNR, CDR2 FQNEAQ (reference sequence). The CDR3 totals 15 residues. The J segment lost 2 bases and the V segment lost 3 bases, leaving 5 bases of the junction unmatched. The CDR3 DNA sequence: TGTGCCAGCAGCTTCGGACAGGGGCGCGCCTACGAGCAGTACTTC. As protein: CASSFGQGRAYEQYF.

This clone was seen a handful of times. V and J are TRBV6-5 and TRBJ2-7, with 9 bases matching TRBD2. Germline V gives CDR1 MNHEY, CDR2 SVGAGI. The CDR3 totals 14 residues. V lost 6 bases, J lost 0 bases, and 3 bases stayed unmatched. DNA for the CDR3: TGTGCCAGCAGCCGTAGCGGGAGCTCCTACGAGCAGTACTTC. Its protein is CASSRSGSSYEQYF.

V is TRBV7-9 and J is TRBJ2-7; 12 bases map to TRBD1. V shed 0 bases and J 6 bases; nucleotides not matched to a gene: 3. CDR1 SEHNR and CDR2 FQNEAQ come from the germline V gene (reference sequence). CDR3 length equals 15 residues. The DNA of the CDR3 is TGTGCCAGCAGCTTAGCGGGACAGGGGGCTGCCGAGCAGTACTTC. This codes for CASSLAGQGAAEQYF.

V is TRBV4-2 and J is TRBJ2-7, with TRBD2 as a possible D gene (6 bases). This CDR3 comprises 16 residues. Per the germline V gene, CDR1 is LGHNA and CDR2 is YNFKEQ. V was pared by 0 bases and J by 2 bases, with 14 bases between. For the CDR3, the DNA is TGTGCCAGCAGCCAAGAGGGGCAAGCGGGTCCCTACGAGCAGTACTTC. Translating gives CASSQEGQAGPYEQYF.

The V call is TRBV5-1, the J call TRBJ1-4, with 9 bases lining up with TRBD1. Trimming removed 4 bases from V and 7 bases from J; junction bases left unmatched: 8. This CDR3 comprises 15 residues. The germline gives CDR1 SGHRS, CDR2 YFSETQ. The CDR3 loop reads CASSPSGQGGEKLFF. CDR3 in DNA: TGCGCCAGCAGCCCCTCGGGACAGGGTGGTGAAAAACTGTTTTTT.

The chain employs TRBV19 and TRBJ1-5; D is perhaps TRBD1 (6 bases). The CDR3 is 14 amino acids. The V gene lost 5 bases and the J gene lost 1 base, with 9 bases spanning the gap. In germline, CDR1 is LNHDA, CDR2 SQIVND (reference sequence). CDR3 protein: CASSLGQSNQPQHF. DNA for the CDR3: TGTGCCAGTAGTTTAGGACAGAGCAATCAGCCCCAGCATTTT.

The V call is TRBV11-2, the J call TRBJ1-5; 7 bases map to TRBD1. The CDR3 is 17 amino acids. Germline CDR1 is SGHAT and CDR2 is FQNNGV. Trimming at V came to 2 bases and at J to 2 bases, leaving 9 bases not matched to a gene. This CDR3 is CASSLYSGGFGNQPQHF. In nucleotides, the CDR3 is TGTGCCAGCAGCTTATATTCAGGGGGTTTCGGCAATCAGCCCCAGCATTTT.

This chain joins TRBV19 and TRBJ2-7; D is possibly TRBD2 (5 bases). The CDR3 is 14 residues long. V gave up 5 bases and J gave up 8 bases, with 19 bases separating them. From germline, CDR1 is LNHDA and CDR2 SQIVND (reference sequence). CDR3 DNA: TGTGCCAGTAGTGGTCGAGCGGACCGTAGACAGCAGTACTTC. It is translated as CASSGRADRRQQYF. Supplemented by reference TRBV19 and TRBJ2-7, the full variable domain reads DGGITQSPKYLFRKEGQNVTLSCEQNLNHDAMYWYRQDPGQGLRLIYYSQIVNDFQKGDIAEGYSVSREKKESFPLTVTSAQKNPTAFYLCASSGRADRRQQYFGPGTRLTVT.

J is TRBJ2-5 and V is TRBV5-1; perhaps TRBD2 as D (5 bases). Looked up from germline, CDR1 is SGHRS and CDR2 is YFSETQ. CDR3 length equals 14 residues. Between the trimmed V and J ends, which lost 3 bases and 2 bases, there was a span of 11 bases. CDR3 bases: TGCGCCAGCAGCTGGTCGGGGAGTCAAGAGACCCAGTACTTC. This translates into CASSWSGSQETQYF.

The chain combines TRBV5-6 with TRBJ2-5; D tentatively fits TRBD1 or TRBD2 (5 bases each). V lost 2 bases and J 2 bases, leaving 10 bases between the germline ends. The CDR3 spans 14 residues. Per germline, CDR1 SGHDT and CDR2 YYEEEE. CDR3 DNA: TGTGCCAGCAGCTTTGGGGGAGCACAAGAGACCCAGTACTTC. This codes for CASSFGGAQETQYF. The full variable domain, in which reference TRBV5-6 and TRBJ2-5 provide the parts outside the CDR3, is DAGVTQSPTHLIKTRGQQVTLRCSPKSGHDTVSWYQQALGQGPQFIFQYYEEEERQRGNFPDRFSGHQFPNYSSELNVNALLLGDSALYLCASSFGGAQETQYFGPGTRLLVL.

V and J are TRBV6-5 and TRBJ2-7; D might be TRBD2 (7 bases). The CDR3 length is 15 residues. V dropped 5 bases and J dropped 5 bases, with 19 bases sitting between them. Germline V gene data show CDR1 as MNHEY and CDR2 as SVGAGI. CDR3 nucleotides: TGTGCCAGCAGTCCACCCCCCGGGGGGCCCCACGAGCAGTACTTC. Translation: CASSPPPGGPHEQYF.

The CDR3 loop reads CAIRQGGDEQFF. In nucleotides, the CDR3 is TGTGCCATCAGGCAGGGTGGCGATGAGCAGTTCTTC. The chain is built from TRBV10-3 and TRBJ2-1; maybe TRBD1 (5 bases). The CDR3 totals 12 residues. V was trimmed by 6 bases and J by 8 bases, leaving 11 bases between them. The V gene's germline CDR1 is ENHRY and CDR2 SYGVKD.

V and J are TRBV12-3 or TRBV12-4 and TRBJ1-2; the D gene is possibly TRBD1 (5 bases). The CDR3 extends over 13 amino acids. Trimming took 3 bases from V and 3 from J, leaving 8 bases between them. CDR3 DNA sequence: TGTGCCAGCAGTTTCAGAGGGGACTATGGCTACACCTTC. This translates into CASSFRGDYGYTF.

This chain connects TRBV9 to TRBJ2-1; TRBD2 matches at 7 bases. The CDR3 totals 13 residues. The germline V gene has CDR1 SGDLS and CDR2 YYNGEE. The V gene end was trimmed by 3 bases and the J gene end by 8 bases; junction bases not matched to a gene: 5. CDR3 nucleotides: TGTGCCAGCAGCGGACGAGCGGGGTATGAGCAGTTCTTC. This encodes CASSGRAGYEQFF.

The chain joins TRBV10-3 to TRBJ2-3; 7 positions agree with TRBD1. V dropped 0 bases and J dropped 6; count of bases not matched to a gene: 3. The CDR3 covers 14 residues. The germline V gene has CDR1 ENHRY and CDR2 SYGVKD. CDR3 region: CAISESRDSDTQYF. Written as DNA, the CDR3 is TGTGCCATCAGTGAGTCTCGGGACAGTGATACGCAGTATTTT.

The V gene is TRBV10-3, the J gene TRBJ1-2; D is undetermined. Looked up from germline, CDR1 is ENHRY and CDR2 is SYGVKD. The V and J ends lost 4 bases and 4 bases respectively, with 10 bases between them. CDR3 size: 13 residues. DNA for the CDR3: TGTGCCATCAGTGTGGGAGGGAGCTATGGCTACACCTTC. Its translation is CAISVGGSYGYTF.

The V call is TRBV2, the J call TRBJ1-5; D might be TRBD1 (5 bases). CDR3 length: 13 amino acids. CDR1 SNHLY and CDR2 FYNNEI come from the germline V gene. The ends were cut back, 7 bases at V and 3 bases at J, with 10 bases in the middle. The CDR3 sequence is CASKNRPNQPQHF. The DNA for the CDR3 is TGTGCCAGCAAGAACAGGCCCAATCAGCCCCAGCATTTT.

The V and J genes are TRBV30 and TRBJ2-3, with TRBD1 as a possible D gene (6 bases). Germline V CDR1 and CDR2: GTSNPN, SVGIG (reference sequence). The CDR3 is 15 amino acids. V shed 2 bases and J shed 3 bases, with 15 bases lying between them. The chain's CDR3 is CAWSRGSGLTDTQYF. CDR3 in DNA: TGTGCCTGGAGTAGGGGGTCCGGGTTGACAGATACGCAGTATTTT.

This clone was detected only once. The rearrangement uses TRBV19 and TRBJ1-5; D not resolved. Deletions cut 3 bases from V and 0 bases from J, with 9 bases between. CDR1 and CDR2 from the germline V gene are LNHDA and SQIVND (reference sequence). The CDR3 is made up of 15 amino acids. CDR3 amino acids: CASSMEGNSNQPQHF. The CDR3 DNA reads TGTGCCAGTAGTATGGAGGGAAATAGCAATCAGCCCCAGCATTTT. The full variable domain, its missing parts supplied by reference TRBV19 and TRBJ1-5, is DGGITQSPKYLFRKEGQNVTLSCEQNLNHDAMYWYRQDPGQGLRLIYYSQIVNDFQKGDIAEGYSVSREKKESFPLTVTSAQKNPTAFYLCASSMEGNSNQPQHFGDGTRLSIL.

The CDR3: CASRADVGNTIYF. As DNA, the CDR3 is TGTGCCAGCAGGGCGGACGTCGGAAACACCATATATTTT. The chain couples TRBV2 to TRBJ1-3; D is undetermined. CDR3 length: 13 residues. V was trimmed by 6 bases and J by 4 bases, leaving 10 bases between them. CDR1 and CDR2 from the germline V gene are SNHLY and FYNNEI.

This sequence joins TRBV6-5 and TRBJ1-4; 10 positions match TRBD1. V was clipped by 4 bases and J by 6 bases; unmatched bases: 5. Germline-derived CDR1 and CDR2 are MNHEY and SVGAGI. There are 15 residues in the CDR3. The CDR3 loop reads CASSWTGTGDEKLFF. The CDR3 bases are TGTGCCAGCAGTTGGACCGGGACAGGGGATGAAAAACTGTTTTTT.

V gene TRBV25-1 combines with J gene TRBJ1-2; D unclear. This CDR3 has 11 residues. The V gene lost 5 bases and the J gene lost 4 bases, with 5 bases spanning the gap. Germline CDR1 is MGHDK and CDR2 is SYGVNS. The CDR3: CASSPGYGYTF. The CDR3 nucleotides are TGTGCCAGCAGTCCAGGCTATGGCTACACCTTC.

The chain links TRBV28 to TRBJ1-2; D perhaps matches TRBD1 (6 bases). Germline V lookup: CDR1 MDHEN, CDR2 SYDVKM. There are 15 residues in the CDR3. V lost 3 bases to trimming and J lost 0 bases, with 11 bases between them. The CDR3 nucleotides are TGTGCCAGCAGTTTCGGCGGACAGTCTAACTATGGCTACACCTTC. Its protein is CASSFGGQSNYGYTF.

The chain employs TRBV29-1 and TRBJ1-5; D uncertain. This CDR3 is 14 amino acids long. Trimming took 4 bases from V and 0 from J, leaving 10 bases between them. Germline lookup yields CDR1 SQVTM and CDR2 ANQGSEA. The CDR3 DNA follows: TGCAGCGTTGCCAGTCAAGATAGCAATCAGCCCCAGCATTTT. As protein: CSVASQDSNQPQHF.